The next 6 T cell receptor beta chains were all read from a single sample in a study of radiotherapy plus CTLA-4 blockade in lung cancer. This table comes from immunoSEQ multiplex PCR, and its TCRdb copy is limited to in-frame clones, with some not included. The table records some 78,000 clones, around 87% of them present only once. The sample consisted of peripheral blood, taken from a patient treated with radiotherapy plus ipilimumab. The source of these receptors is a human donor with non-small cell lung cancer who had stable disease on radiotherapy plus ipilimumab.

J is TRBJ2-3 and V is TRBV5-6, with D uncertain. Trimming shortened V by 5 bases and J by 1 base, and 14 bases separated the two germline ends. The CDR3 loop spans 15 amino acids. Germline V CDR1 and CDR2: SGHDT, YYEEEE. CDR3 residues: CASRLRAAGTDTQYF. The CDR3 nucleotides are TGTGCCAGCAGACTCCGGGCCGCTGGCACAGATACGCAGTATTTT.

CDR3 residues: CASSRLAGTDTQYF. CDR3 nucleotide sequence: TGTGCCAGCTCACGACTAGCCGGGACAGATACGCAGTATTTT. The rearrangement uses TRBV18 and TRBJ2-3; 7 positions agree with TRBD2. Per germline, CDR1 KGHSH and CDR2 LQKENI. V dropped 4 bases and J dropped 3; count of bases not matched to a gene: 4. The length of the CDR3 is 14 residues.

The chain carries TRBV29-1 and TRBJ2-5, with TRBD2 matching over 9 bases. Germline V gives CDR1 SQVTM, CDR2 ANQGSEA. Trimming removed 1 base from V and 5 bases from J; junction bases left unmatched: 8. This CDR3 region has 15 residues. CDR3 bases: TGCAGCGTTGAAGGAGCGGGGGGTGTATCGGAGACCCAGTACTTC. Translated: CSVEGAGGVSETQYF.

In its sample, this clone was seen once. Germline is not matched at one junction end, which may reflect a read error. The rearrangement uses TRBV4-1 and TRBJ1-3; D is uncertain. In germline, CDR1 is MGHRA, CDR2 YSYEKL. The CDR3 contains 15 residues. The CDR3 coding sequence is TGTGCCAGCAGCCCGGTGGGTCCCTCTGGAAACACCATATATTTT. This codes for CASSPVGPSGNTIYF.

V gene TRBV19 combines with J gene TRBJ1-5; 9 bases map to TRBD1. V was clipped by 0 bases and J by 7 bases; unmatched bases: 4. Germline V gene data show CDR1 as LNHDA and CDR2 as SQIVND (reference sequence). The CDR3 runs 15 residues. CDR3: CASSIEGTGLQPQHF. DNA for the CDR3: TGTGCCAGTAGTATAGAGGGGACAGGGCTACAGCCCCAGCATTTT.

The chain uses TRBV14 and TRBJ1-1; D unresolved. This CDR3 has 12 residues. Germline V gene sequence: CDR1 SGHDN, CDR2 FVKESK. Trimming stripped 5 bases from V and 1 base from J, with 5 bases between. The CDR3 here is CASSFSNTEAFF. Here the CDR3 DNA reads TGTGCCAGCAGCTTTTCGAACACTGAAGCTTTCTTT.